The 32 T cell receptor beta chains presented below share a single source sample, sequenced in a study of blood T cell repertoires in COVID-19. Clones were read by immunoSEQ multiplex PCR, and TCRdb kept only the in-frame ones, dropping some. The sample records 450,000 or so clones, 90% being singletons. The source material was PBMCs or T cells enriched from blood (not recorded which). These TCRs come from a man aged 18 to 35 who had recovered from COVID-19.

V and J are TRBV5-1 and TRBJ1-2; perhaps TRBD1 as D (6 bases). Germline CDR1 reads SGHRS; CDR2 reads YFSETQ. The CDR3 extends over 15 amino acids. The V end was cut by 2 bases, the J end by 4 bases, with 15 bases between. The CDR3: CASSFSGGGSYGYTF. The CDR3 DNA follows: TGCGCCAGCAGCTTTAGTGGGGGCGGAAGCTATGGCTACACCTTC.

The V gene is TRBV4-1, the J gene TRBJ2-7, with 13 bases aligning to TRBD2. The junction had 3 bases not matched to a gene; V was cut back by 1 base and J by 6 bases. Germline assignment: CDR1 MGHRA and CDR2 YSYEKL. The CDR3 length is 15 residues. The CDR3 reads CASSQVGTSGTEQYF. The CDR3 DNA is TGCGCCAGCAGCCAAGTCGGGACTAGCGGGACCGAGCAGTACTTC.

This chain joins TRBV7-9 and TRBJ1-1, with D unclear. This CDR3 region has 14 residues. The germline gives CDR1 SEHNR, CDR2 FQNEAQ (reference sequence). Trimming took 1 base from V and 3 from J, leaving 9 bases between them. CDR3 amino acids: CASSLDPGDTEAFF. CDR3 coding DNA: TGTGCCAGCAGCTTAGATCCCGGGGACACTGAAGCTTTCTTT.

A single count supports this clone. The CDR3 DNA is TGCGCCAGCAGCCAAGTAGGTCGCGGGAGTTCGGAGACCCAGTACTTC. Its protein product is CASSQVGRGSSETQYF. J is TRBJ2-5 and V is TRBV4-1; TRBD2 matches 7 bases. The CDR3 is 16 amino acids. Losses at the gene ends were 1 base for V and 5 bases for J; bases not matched to a gene: 10. Germline CDR1 reads MGHRA; CDR2 reads YSYEKL.

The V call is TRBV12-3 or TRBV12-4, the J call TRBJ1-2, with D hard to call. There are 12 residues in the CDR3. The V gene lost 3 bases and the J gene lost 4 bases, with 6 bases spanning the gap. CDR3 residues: CASSFSAYGYTF. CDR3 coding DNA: TGTGCCAGCAGTTTTAGCGCCTATGGCTACACCTTC.

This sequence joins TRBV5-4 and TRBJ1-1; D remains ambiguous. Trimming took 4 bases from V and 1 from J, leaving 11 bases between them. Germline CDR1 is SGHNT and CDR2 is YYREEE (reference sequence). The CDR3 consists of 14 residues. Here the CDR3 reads CASSPRSTNTEAFF. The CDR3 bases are TGTGCCAGCAGCCCCCGGTCTACGAACACTGAAGCTTTCTTT.

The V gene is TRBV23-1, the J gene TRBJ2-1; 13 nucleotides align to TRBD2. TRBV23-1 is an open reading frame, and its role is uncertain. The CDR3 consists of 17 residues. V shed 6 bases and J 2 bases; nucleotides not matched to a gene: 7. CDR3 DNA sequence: TGCGCCAGCAGGCTACTAGCGGGAGGGGAACCCTACAATGAGCAGTTCTTC. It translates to CASRLLAGGEPYNEQFF.

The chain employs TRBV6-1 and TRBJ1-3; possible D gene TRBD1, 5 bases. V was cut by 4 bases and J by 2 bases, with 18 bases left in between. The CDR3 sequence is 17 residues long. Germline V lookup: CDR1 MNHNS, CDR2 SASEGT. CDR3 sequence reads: CASSAALDSATGNTIYF. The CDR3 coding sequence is TGTGCCAGCAGTGCAGCCTTAGACAGTGCAACTGGAAACACCATATATTTT.

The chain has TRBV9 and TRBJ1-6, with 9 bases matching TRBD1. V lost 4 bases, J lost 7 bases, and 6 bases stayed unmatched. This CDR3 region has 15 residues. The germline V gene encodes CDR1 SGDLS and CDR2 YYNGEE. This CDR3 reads CASSQRQGENSPLHF. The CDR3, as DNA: TGTGCCAGCAGCCAGCGACAGGGGGAAAATTCACCCCTCCACTTT.

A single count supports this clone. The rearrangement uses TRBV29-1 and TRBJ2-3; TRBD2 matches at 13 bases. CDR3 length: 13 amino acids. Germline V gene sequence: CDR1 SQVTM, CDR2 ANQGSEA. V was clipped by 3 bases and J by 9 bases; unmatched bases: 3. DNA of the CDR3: TGCAGCGTTGAGTGGACTAGCGGGAGCACGCAGTATTTT. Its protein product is CSVEWTSGSTQYF.

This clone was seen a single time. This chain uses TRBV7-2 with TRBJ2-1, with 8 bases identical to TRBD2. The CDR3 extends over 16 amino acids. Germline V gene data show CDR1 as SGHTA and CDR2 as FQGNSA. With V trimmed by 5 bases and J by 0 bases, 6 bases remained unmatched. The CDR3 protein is CASSVSGTNSYNEQFF. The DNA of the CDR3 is TGTGCCAGCAGCGTTAGCGGGACAAACTCCTACAATGAGCAGTTCTTC. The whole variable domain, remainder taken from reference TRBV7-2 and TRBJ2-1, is GAGVSQSPSNKVTEKGKDVELRCDPISGHTALYWYRQSLGQGLEFLIYFQGNSAPDKSGLPSDRFSAERTGGSVSTLTIQRTQQEDSAVYLCASSVSGTNSYNEQFFGPGTRLTVL.

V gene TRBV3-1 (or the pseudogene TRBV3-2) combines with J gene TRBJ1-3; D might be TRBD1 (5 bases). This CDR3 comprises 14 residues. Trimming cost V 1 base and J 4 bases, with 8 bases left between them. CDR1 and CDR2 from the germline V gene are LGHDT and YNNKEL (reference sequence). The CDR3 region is CASSQVAGGNTIYF. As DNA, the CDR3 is TGTGCCAGCAGCCAAGTGGCAGGGGGAAACACCATATATTTT.

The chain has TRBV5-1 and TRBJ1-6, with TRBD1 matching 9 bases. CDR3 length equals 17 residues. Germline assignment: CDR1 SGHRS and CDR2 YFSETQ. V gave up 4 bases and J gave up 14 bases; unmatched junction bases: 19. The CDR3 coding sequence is TGCGCCAGCAGCATAAAAGGGTCCGGGACAGGGTTTCAATCCCTCCACTTT. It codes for CASSIKGSGTGFQSLHF.

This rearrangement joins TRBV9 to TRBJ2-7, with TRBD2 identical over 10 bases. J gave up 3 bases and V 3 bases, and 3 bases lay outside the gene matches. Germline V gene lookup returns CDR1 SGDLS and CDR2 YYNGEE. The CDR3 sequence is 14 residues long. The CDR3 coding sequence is TGTGCCAGCAGCGAATCTAGCGGGGGCTACGAGCAGTACTTC. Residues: CASSESSGGYEQYF.

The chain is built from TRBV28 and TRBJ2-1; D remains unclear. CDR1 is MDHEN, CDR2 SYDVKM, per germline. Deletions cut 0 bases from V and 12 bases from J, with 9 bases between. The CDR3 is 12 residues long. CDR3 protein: CASSLWASGQFF. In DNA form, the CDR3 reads TGTGCCAGCAGTTTATGGGCTTCGGGGCAGTTCTTC.

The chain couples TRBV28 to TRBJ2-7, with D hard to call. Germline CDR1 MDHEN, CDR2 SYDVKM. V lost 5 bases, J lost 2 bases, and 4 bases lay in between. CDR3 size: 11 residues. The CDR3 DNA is TGTGCCAGCAGTCCCGCCTACGAGCAGTACTTC. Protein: CASSPAYEQYF.

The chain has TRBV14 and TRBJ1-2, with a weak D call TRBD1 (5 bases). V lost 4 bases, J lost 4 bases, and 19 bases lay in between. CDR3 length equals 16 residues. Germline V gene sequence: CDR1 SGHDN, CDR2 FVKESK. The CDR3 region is CASSLRRGKGPYGYTF. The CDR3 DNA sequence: TGTGCCAGCAGCCTTAGGCGGGGGAAGGGACCCTATGGCTACACCTTC.

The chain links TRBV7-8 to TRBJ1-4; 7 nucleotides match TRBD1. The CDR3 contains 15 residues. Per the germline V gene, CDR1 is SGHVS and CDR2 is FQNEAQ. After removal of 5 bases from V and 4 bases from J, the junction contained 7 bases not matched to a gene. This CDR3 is CASSPLTGHNEKLFF. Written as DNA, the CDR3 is TGTGCCAGCAGCCCCTTGACAGGGCATAATGAAAAACTGTTTTTT.

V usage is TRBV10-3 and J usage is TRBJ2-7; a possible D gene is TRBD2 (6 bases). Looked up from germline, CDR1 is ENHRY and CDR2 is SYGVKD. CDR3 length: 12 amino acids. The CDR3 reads CASGGGGYEQYF. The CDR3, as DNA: TGTGCAAGTGGGGGAGGCGGTTACGAGCAGTACTTC.

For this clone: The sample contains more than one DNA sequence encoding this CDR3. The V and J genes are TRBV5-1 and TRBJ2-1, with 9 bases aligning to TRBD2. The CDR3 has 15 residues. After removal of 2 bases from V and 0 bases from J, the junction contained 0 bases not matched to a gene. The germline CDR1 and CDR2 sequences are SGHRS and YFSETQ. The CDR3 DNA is TGCGCCAGCAGCTTTAGCGGGAGCTCCTACAATGAGCAGTTCTTC. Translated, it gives CASSFSGSSYNEQFF. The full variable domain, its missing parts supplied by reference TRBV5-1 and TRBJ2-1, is KAGVTQTPRYLIKTRGQQVTLSCSPISGHRSVSWYQQTPGQGLQFLFEYFSETQRNKGNFPGRFSGRQFSNSRSEMNVSTLELGDSALYLCASSFSGSSYNEQFFGPGTRLTVL.

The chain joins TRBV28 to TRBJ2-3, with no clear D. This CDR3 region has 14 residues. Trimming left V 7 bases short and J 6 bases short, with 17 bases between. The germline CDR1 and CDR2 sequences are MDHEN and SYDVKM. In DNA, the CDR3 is TGTGCCAGCATCCTCTCCTCGGAGAGGGATACGCAGTATTTT. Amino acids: CASILSSERDTQYF.

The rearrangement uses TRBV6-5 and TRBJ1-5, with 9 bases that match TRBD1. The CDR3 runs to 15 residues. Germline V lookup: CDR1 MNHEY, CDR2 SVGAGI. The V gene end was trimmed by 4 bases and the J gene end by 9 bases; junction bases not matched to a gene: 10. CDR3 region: CASSFRQGGGGPQHF. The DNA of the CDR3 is TGTGCCAGCAGTTTTCGACAGGGGGGAGGTGGGCCCCAGCATTTT.

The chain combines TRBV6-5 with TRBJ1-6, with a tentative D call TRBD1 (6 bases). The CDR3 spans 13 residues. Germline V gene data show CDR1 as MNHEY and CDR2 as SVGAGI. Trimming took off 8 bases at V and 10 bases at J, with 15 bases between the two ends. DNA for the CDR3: TGTGCCAGCCGTAGGGGGAAGGAGTCACCCCTCCACTTT. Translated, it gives CASRRGKESPLHF.

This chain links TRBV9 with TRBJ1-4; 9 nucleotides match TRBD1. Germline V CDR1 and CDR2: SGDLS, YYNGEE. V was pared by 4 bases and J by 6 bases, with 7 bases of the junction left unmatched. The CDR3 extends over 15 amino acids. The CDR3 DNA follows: TGTGCCAGCAGCTCCCCCGGGACAGGGTATGAAAAACTGTTTTTT. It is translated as CASSSPGTGYEKLFF.

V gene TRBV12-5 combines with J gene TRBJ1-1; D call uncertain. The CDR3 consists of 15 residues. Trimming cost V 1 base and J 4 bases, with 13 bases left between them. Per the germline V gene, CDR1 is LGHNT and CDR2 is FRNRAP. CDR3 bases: TGTGCTAGTGGTTTGGGAACGGAGCTGGGCACTGAAGCTTTCTTT. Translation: CASGLGTELGTEAFF.

The CDR3 nucleotides are TGTGCCACCAGCAGTTATGCAGCGCGGGCCACCGGGGAGCTGTTTTTT. Residues: CATSSYAARATGELFF. The chain joins TRBV15 to TRBJ2-2, with a tentative D call TRBD2 (5 bases). The germline gives CDR1 LNHNV, CDR2 YYDKDF (reference sequence). This CDR3 is built from 16 residues. The ends were cut back, 3 bases at V and 4 bases at J, with 15 bases in the middle.

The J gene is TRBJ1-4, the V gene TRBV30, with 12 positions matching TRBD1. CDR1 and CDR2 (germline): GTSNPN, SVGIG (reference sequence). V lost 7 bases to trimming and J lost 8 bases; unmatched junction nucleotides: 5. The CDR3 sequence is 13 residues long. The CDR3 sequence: CALGQGAREKLFF. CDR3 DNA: TGTGCCTTGGGACAGGGGGCTAGGGAAAAACTGTTTTTT.

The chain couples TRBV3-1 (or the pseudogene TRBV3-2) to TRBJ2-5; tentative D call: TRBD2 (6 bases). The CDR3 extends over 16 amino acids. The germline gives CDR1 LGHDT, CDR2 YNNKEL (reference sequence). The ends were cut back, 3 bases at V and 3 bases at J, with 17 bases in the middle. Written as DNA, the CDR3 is TGTGCCAGCAGCCACCGCCTCCGCACTAGCAAAGAGACCCAGTACTTC. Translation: CASSHRLRTSKETQYF.

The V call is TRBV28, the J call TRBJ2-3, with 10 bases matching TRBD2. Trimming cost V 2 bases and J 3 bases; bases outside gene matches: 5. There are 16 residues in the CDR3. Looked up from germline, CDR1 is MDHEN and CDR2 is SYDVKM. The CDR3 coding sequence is TGTGCCAGCAGTTTAACCGCTAGCGGGAGTACAGATACGCAGTATTTT. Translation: CASSLTASGSTDTQYF.

The CDR3 region is CASSSLWGPTNYGYTF. The CDR3 region has the DNA TGTGCCAGCAGCTCCCTTTGGGGGCCAACGAACTATGGCTACACCTTC. The chain links TRBV7-2 to TRBJ1-2; perhaps TRBD1 as D (6 bases). V was clipped by 4 bases and J by 2 bases, with 17 bases between them. From germline, CDR1 is SGHTA and CDR2 FQGNSA. CDR3 length: 16 residues.

This CDR3 reads CASSPRQDAYEQYF. CDR3 coding DNA: TGTGCCAGCAGCCCCCGACAGGACGCCTACGAGCAGTACTTC. The chain couples TRBV9 to TRBJ2-7, with D possibly matching TRBD1 (6 bases). The V gene's germline CDR1 is SGDLS and CDR2 YYNGEE. V lost 4 bases, J lost 2 bases, and 13 bases lay in between. This CDR3 contains 14 residues.

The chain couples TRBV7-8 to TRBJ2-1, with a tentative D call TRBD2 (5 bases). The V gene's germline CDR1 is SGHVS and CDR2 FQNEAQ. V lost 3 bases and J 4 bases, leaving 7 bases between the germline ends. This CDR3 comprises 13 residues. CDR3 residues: CASSFEGYNEQFF. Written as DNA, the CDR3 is TGTGCCAGCAGCTTTGAGGGTTACAATGAGCAGTTCTTC. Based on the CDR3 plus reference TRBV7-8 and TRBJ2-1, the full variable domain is GAGVSQSPRYKVAKRGQDVALRCDPISGHVSLFWYQQALGQGPEFLTYFQNEAQLDKSGLPSDRFFAERPEGSVSTLKIQRTQQEDSAVYLCASSFEGYNEQFFGPGTRLTVL.